Sequencing of this TCR beta chain was carried out in a study of vaccination and CD4 T cells after COVID-19. At the level of the study: The convalescents, six males and four females, included two who were Hispanic.

The V end was cut by 5 bases, the J end by 6 bases, with 10 bases between. CDR3 length: 12 amino acids. From germline, CDR1 is MNHEY and CDR2 SMNVEV (reference sequence). Sequenced with the Oncomine TCR Beta short-read assay was DNA taken from cultured CD4+ T cells. TCRdb re-derived calls from the PCR reads in MiXCR, one entry per CDR3 protein. Of some 9,100 distinct CDR3 sequences listed, roughly 49% are singletons. Described treatment: roughly 10-day PBMC culture with coronavirus spike peptide pools or control peptides (ViraFEST assay). The unexposed donor gave CD4+ T cells before the COVID-19 pandemic (2011-2018). This clonotype has only a few counts. Its target is not known.

The sample taken for sequencing was CD4+ T cells from blood, cultured in vitro. The genes are TRBV27 and TRBJ1-2, with D perhaps TRBD1 (5 bases). The receptor's source is a human donor in good health. In nucleotides, the CDR3 is TGTGCCAGCAGTCTTCGAGGGGATGGCTACACCTTC. Translation: CASSLRGDGYTF.